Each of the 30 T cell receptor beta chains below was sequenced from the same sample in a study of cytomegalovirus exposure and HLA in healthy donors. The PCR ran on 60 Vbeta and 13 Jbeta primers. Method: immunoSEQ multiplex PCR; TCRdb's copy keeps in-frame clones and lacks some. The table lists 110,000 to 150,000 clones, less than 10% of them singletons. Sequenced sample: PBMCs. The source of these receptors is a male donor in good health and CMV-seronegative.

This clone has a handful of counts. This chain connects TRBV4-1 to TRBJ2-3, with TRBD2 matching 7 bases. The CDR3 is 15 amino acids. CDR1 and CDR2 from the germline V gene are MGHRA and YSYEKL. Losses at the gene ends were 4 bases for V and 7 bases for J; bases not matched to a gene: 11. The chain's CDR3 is CASSLAERDGHTQYF. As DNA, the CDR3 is TGCGCCAGCAGCCTCGCTGAGCGGGATGGACATACGCAGTATTTT.

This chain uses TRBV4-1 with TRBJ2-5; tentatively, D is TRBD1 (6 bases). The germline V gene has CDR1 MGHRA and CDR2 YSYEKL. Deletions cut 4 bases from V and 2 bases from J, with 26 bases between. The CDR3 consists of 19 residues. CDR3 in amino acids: CASSLLWGLTDRRQETQYF. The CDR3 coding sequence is TGCGCCAGCAGCCTCCTATGGGGCTTAACTGACAGGAGGCAAGAGACCCAGTACTTC.

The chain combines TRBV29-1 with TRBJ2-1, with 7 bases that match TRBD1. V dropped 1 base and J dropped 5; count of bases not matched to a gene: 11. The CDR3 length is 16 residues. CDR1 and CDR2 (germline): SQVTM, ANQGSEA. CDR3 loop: CSVEVTGDTFHNEQFF. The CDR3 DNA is TGCAGCGTTGAAGTAACAGGGGATACTTTTCACAATGAGCAGTTCTTC.

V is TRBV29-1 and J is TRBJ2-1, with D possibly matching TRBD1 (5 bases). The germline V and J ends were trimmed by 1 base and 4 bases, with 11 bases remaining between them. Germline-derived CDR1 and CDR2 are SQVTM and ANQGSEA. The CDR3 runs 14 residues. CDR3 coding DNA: TGCAGCGTTGAAGCCAGGGCCCAATACAATGAGCAGTTCTTC. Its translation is CSVEARAQYNEQFF.

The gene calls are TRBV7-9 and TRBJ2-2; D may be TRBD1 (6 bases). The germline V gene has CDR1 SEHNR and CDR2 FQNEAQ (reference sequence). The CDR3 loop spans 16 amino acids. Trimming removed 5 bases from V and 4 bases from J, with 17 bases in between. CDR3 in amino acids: CASSPLYRVSTGELFF. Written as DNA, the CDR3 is TGTGCCAGCAGCCCCTTATACAGGGTTAGCACCGGGGAGCTGTTTTTT.

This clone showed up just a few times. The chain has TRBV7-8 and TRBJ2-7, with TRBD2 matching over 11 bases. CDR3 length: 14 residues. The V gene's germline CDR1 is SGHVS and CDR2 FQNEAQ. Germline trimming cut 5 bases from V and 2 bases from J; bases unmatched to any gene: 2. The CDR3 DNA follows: TGTGCCAGCAGCCAGGGACTAGCGGCCTACGAGCAGTACTTC. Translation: CASSQGLAAYEQYF.

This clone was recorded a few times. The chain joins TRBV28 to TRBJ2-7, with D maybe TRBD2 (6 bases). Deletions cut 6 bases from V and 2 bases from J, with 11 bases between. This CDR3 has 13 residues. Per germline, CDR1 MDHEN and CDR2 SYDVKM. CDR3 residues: CASRGDFTYEQYF. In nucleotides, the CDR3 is TGTGCCAGCAGGGGGGACTTCACCTACGAGCAGTACTTC.

CDR3 nucleotide sequence: TGTGCCAGCAGTGTAATGACAGGGAACTATGGCTACACCTTC. This sequence encodes CASSVMTGNYGYTF. This chain connects TRBV6-5 to TRBJ1-2; 7 nucleotides match TRBD1. The V gene end was trimmed by 5 bases and the J gene end by 2 bases; junction bases not matched to a gene: 5. From germline, CDR1 is MNHEY and CDR2 SVGAGI. The CDR3 consists of 14 residues.

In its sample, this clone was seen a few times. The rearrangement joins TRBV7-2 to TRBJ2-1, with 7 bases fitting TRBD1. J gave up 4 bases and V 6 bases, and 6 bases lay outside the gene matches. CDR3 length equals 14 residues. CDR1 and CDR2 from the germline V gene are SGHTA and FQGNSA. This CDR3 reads CASRAGTEYNEQFF. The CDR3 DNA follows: TGTGCCAGCAGGGCCGGGACAGAATACAATGAGCAGTTCTTC.

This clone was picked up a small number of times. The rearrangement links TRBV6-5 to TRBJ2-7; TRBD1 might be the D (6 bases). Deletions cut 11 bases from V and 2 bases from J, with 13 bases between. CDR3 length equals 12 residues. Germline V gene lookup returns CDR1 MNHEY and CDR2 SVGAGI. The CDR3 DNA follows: TGTGCCGCTTGGGACAATCCCTACGAGCAGTACTTC. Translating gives CAAWDNPYEQYF.

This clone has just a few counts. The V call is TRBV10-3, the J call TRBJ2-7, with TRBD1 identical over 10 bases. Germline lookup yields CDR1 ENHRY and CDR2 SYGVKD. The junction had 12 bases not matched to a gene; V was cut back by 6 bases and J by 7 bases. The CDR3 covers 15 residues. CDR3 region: CAIRFSPGQGIEQYF. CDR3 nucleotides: TGTGCCATCAGATTTTCCCCGGGACAGGGGATTGAGCAGTACTTC.

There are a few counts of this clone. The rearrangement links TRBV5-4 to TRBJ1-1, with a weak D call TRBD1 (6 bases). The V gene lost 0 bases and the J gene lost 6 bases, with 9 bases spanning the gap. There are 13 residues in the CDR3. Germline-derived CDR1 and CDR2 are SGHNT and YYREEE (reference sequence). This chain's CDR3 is CASSLEQGPEAFF. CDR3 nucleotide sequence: TGTGCCAGCAGCTTGGAGCAGGGGCCTGAAGCTTTCTTT.

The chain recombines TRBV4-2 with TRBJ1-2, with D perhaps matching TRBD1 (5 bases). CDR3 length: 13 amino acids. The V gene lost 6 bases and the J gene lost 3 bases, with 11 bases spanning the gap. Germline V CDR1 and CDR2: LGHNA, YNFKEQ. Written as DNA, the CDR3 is TGTGCCAGCAGGGGCGGGGGGGACTATGGCTACACCTTC. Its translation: CASRGGGDYGYTF.

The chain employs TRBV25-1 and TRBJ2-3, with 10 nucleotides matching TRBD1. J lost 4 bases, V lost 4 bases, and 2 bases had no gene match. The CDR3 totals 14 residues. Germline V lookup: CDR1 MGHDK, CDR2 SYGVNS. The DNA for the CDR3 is TGTGCCAGCAGTGCGGGACAGGGGCCAGATACGCAGTATTTT. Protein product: CASSAGQGPDTQYF. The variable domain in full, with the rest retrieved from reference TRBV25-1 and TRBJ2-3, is EADIYQTPRYLVIGTGKKITLECSQTMGHDKMYWYQQDPGMELHLIHYSYGVNSTEKGDLSSESTVSRIRTEHFPLTLESARPSHTSQYLCASSAGQGPDTQYFGPGTRLTVL.

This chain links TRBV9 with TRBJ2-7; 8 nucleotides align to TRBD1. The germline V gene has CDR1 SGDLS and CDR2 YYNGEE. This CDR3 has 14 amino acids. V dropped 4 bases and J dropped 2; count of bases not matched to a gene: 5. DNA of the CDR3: TGTGCCAGCAGCCCATGGACAGGGCCCTACGAGCAGTACTTC. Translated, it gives CASSPWTGPYEQYF. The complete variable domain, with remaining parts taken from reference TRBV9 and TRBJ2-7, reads DSGVTQTPKHLITATGQRVTLRCSPRSGDLSVYWYQQSLDQGLQFLIQYYNGEERAKGNILERFSAQQFPDLHSELNLSSLELGDSALYFCASSPWTGPYEQYFGPGTRLTVT.

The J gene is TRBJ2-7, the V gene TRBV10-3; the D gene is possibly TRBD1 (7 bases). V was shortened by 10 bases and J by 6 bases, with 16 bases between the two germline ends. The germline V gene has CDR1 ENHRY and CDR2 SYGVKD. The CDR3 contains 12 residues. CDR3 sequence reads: CATGQEEGEQYF. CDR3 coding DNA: TGTGCCACCGGACAGGAGGAGGGCGAGCAGTACTTC.

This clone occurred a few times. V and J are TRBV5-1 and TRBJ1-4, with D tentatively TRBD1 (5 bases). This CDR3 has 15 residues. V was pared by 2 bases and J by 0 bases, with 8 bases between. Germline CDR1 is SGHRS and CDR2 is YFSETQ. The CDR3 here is CASSFKGATNEKLFF. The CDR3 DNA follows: TGCGCCAGCAGCTTTAAAGGGGCAACTAATGAAAAACTGTTTTTT.

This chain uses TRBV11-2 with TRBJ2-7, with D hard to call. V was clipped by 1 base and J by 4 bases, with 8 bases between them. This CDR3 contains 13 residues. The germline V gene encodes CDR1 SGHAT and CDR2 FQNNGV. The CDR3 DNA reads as TGTGCCAGCAGCTTAGCAGCGTTTTACGAGCAGTACTTC. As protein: CASSLAAFYEQYF. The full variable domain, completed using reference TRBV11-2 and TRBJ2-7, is EAGVAQSPRYKIIEKRQSVAFWCNPISGHATLYWYQQILGQGPKLLIQFQNNGVVDDSQLPKDRFSAERLKGVDSTLKIQPAKLEDSAVYLCASSLAAFYEQYFGPGTRLTVT.

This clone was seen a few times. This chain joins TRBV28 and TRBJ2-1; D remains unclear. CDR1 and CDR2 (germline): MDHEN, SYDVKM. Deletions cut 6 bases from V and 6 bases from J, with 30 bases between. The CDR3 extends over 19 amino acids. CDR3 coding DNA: TGTGCCAGCAGCCCCTTAGAAGGCCCAGGCGTTGTTTATGGCAATGAGCAGTTCTTC. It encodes CASSPLEGPGVVYGNEQFF.

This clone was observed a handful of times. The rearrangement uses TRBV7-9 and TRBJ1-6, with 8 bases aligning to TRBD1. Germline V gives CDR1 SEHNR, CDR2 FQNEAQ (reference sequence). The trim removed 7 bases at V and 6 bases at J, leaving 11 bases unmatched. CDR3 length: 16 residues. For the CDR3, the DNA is TGTGCCAGCACCCGGACAGGGATCCTCTTTAATTCACCCCTCCACTTT. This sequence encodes CASTRTGILFNSPLHF.

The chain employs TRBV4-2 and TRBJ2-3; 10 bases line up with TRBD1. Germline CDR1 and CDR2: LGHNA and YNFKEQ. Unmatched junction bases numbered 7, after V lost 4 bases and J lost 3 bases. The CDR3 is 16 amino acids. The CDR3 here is CASSRLGTGATDTQYF. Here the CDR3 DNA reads TGTGCCAGCAGCCGACTCGGGACAGGGGCTACAGATACGCAGTATTTT.

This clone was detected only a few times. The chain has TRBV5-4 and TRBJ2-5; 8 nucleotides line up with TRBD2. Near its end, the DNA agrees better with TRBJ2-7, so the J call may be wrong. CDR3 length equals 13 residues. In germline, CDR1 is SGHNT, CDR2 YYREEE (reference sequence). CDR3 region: CASSPGGAYEQYF. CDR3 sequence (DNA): TGTGCCAGCAGCCCCGGGGGGGCCTACGAGCAGTACTTC.

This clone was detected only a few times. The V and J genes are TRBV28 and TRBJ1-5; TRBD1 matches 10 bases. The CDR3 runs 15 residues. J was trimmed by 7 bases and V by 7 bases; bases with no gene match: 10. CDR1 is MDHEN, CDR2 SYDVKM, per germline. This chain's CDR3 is CASTSRDRGSQPQHF. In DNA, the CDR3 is TGTGCCAGCACCTCGAGGGACAGGGGCTCCCAGCCCCAGCATTTT. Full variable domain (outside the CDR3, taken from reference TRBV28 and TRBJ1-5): DVKVTQSSRYLVKRTGEKVFLECVQDMDHENMFWYRQDPGLGLRLIYFSYDVKMKEKGDIPEGYSVSREKKERFSLILESASTNQTSMYLCASTSRDRGSQPQHFGDGTRLSIL.

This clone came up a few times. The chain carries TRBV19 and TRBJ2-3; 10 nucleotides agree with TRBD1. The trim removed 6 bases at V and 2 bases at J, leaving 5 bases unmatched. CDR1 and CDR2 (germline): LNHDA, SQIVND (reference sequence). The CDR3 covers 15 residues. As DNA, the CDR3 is TGTGCCAGTAGACTGGGACAGGGGAACACAGATACGCAGTATTTT. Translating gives CASRLGQGNTDTQYF. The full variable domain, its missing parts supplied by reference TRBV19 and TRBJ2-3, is DGGITQSPKYLFRKEGQNVTLSCEQNLNHDAMYWYRQDPGQGLRLIYYSQIVNDFQKGDIAEGYSVSREKKESFPLTVTSAQKNPTAFYLCASRLGQGNTDTQYFGPGTRLTVL.

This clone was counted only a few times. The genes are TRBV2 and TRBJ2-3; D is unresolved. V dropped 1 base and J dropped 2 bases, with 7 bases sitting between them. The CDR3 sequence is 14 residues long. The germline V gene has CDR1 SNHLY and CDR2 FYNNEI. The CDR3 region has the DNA TGTGCCAGCAGTGAAGACAGTCACACAGATACGCAGTATTTT. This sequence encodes CASSEDSHTDTQYF.

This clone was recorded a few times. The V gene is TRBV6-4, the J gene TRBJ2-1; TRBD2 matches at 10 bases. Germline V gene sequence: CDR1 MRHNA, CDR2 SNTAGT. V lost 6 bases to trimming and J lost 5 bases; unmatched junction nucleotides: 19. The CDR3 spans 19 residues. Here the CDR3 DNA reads TGTGCCAGCAGGCAAAGCGGGAGGGCCGAGTGGGGGAGAAACAATGAGCAGTTCTTC. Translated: CASRQSGRAEWGRNNEQFF.

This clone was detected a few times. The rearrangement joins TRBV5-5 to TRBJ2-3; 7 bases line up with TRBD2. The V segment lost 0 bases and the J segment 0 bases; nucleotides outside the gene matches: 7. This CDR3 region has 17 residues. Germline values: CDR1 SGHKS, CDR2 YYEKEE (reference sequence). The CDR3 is CASSLEAAGASTDTQYF. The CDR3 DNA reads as TGTGCCAGCAGCTTGGAGGCGGCGGGAGCGAGCACAGATACGCAGTATTTT.

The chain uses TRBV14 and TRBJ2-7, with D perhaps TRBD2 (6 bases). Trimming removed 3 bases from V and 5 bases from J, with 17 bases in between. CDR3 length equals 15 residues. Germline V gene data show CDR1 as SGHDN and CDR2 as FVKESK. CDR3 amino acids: CASSQMGGFADEQYF. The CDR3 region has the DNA TGTGCCAGCAGCCAGATGGGGGGTTTCGCTGACGAGCAGTACTTC.

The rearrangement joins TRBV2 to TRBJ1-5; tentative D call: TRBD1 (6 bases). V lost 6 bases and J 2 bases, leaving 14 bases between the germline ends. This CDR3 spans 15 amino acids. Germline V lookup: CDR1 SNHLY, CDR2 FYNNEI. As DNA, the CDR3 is TGTGCCAGCAGGGAGACTACAGGGCGCAATCAGCCCCAGCATTTT. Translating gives CASRETTGRNQPQHF.

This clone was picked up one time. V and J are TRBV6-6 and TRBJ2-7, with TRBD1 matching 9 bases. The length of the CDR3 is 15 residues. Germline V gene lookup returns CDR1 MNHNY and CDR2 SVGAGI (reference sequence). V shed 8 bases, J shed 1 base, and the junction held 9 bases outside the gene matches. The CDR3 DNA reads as TGTGCCAGCCTGGGGGCCGGGACAGGGTCCTACGAGCAGTACTTC. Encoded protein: CASLGAGTGSYEQYF.